This is a list of T cell receptor beta chains from one sample in a study of human T cells and chemical hapten exposure. TCRdb passed the RACE reads through MiXCR, listing each CDR3 protein once. The sample records under 70,000 distinct CDR3 sequences, approximately 10% being singletons. The sequences come from whole blood, collected in connection with sensitization to the hapten diphenylcyclopropenone (DPC). The receptors here all came from a woman aged 35 to 49 with alopecia areata. Some clones in this sample may be carry-over from other donors' samples. Each CDR3 is given with its conserved first and last residue. A D gene is named only where the DNA matches it firmly. Not all rows give a size; the values are once, few, many and, for expanded clones, a class.

cdr3_nt: TGTGCCAGCAGTGGCGGACAGGTCCTGATCACAGATACGCAGTATTTT; cdr3_aa: CASSGGQVLITDTQYF; d_call: TRBD1; j_call: TRBJ2-3; v_call: TRBV25-1; clone_size: few
cdr3_nt: TGCAGTGCTATCGGTCGGGATGGAAACACCATATATTTT; cdr3_aa: CSAIGRDGNTIYF; d_call: -; j_call: TRBJ1-3; v_call: TRBV20-1; clone_size: -
cdr3_nt: TGTGCCAGCTCACCGATTTCCCCCGCCGGTAGCTCTGGAAACACCATATATTTT; cdr3_aa: CASSPISPAGSSGNTIYF; d_call: -; j_call: TRBJ1-3; v_call: TRBV18; clone_size: many
cdr3_nt: TGTGCCAGCAGCCCATTCCGGGACTCGAGTGGCCACTTC; cdr3_aa: CASSPFRDSSGHF; d_call: -; j_call: TRBJ2-7; v_call: TRBV7-2; clone_size: -
cdr3_nt: TGTGCCATCAGGGGACAGCCCAACGAAAAACTGTTTTTT; cdr3_aa: CAIRGQPNEKLFF; d_call: TRBD1; j_call: TRBJ1-4; v_call: TRBV10-3; clone_size: many
cdr3_nt: TGTGCCATCAGTGAGTCGCCCGGGTCCGGGGAGCTGTTTTTT; cdr3_aa: CAISESPGSGELFF; d_call: -; j_call: TRBJ2-2; v_call: TRBV10-3; clone_size: few
cdr3_nt: TGTGCCAGCAGCCAAGATACAGGGGGGTCCTACGAGCAGTACTTC; cdr3_aa: CASSQDTGGSYEQYF; d_call: TRBD1; j_call: TRBJ2-7; v_call: TRBV4-2; clone_size: -
cdr3_nt: TGTGCCAGCAGTTACTCGGCTAAACAGGGGGCCTCTTGGAATGAGCAGTTCTTC; cdr3_aa: CASSYSAKQGASWNEQFF; d_call: TRBD1; j_call: TRBJ2-1; v_call: TRBV6-2/TRBV6-3; clone_size: few
cdr3_nt: TGTGCCAGCAGCGTGGGGAGACCCAGCTCCTACAATGAGCAGTTCTTC; cdr3_aa: CASSVGRPSSYNEQFF; d_call: -; j_call: TRBJ2-1; v_call: TRBV7-2; clone_size: many
cdr3_nt: TGTGCCACCAGCAGAGACCTCCCGCGGGACGGAAACACCGGGGAGCTGTTTTTT; cdr3_aa: CATSRDLPRDGNTGELFF; d_call: -; j_call: TRBJ2-2; v_call: TRBV15; clone_size: -
cdr3_nt: TGTGCCAGCAGACGACAGGGGTCGATCCCCACAGATACGCAGTATTTT; cdr3_aa: CASRRQGSIPTDTQYF; d_call: TRBD1; j_call: TRBJ2-3; v_call: TRBV11-2; clone_size: many
cdr3_nt: TGTGCCAGCAGCCAAGAAGTCGGACAGGGAGGGAATCAGCCCCAGCATTTT; cdr3_aa: CASSQEVGQGGNQPQHF; d_call: TRBD1; j_call: TRBJ1-5; v_call: TRBV4-2; clone_size: -
cdr3_nt: TGTGCCAGCAGTTTGGGCCTAGCGGGAGCTTTGTCGGTGAGCAATGAGCAGTTCTTC; cdr3_aa: CASSLGLAGALSVSNEQFF; d_call: TRBD2; j_call: TRBJ2-1; v_call: TRBV28; clone_size: -
cdr3_nt: TGTGCCAGCAGCGTTCGGGGGGAAAACACAGATACGCAGTATTTT; cdr3_aa: CASSVRGENTDTQYF; d_call: TRBD2; j_call: TRBJ2-3; v_call: TRBV9; clone_size: many
cdr3_nt: TGTGCCAGCAGCTTGTCGATTTACACTGAAGCTTTCTTT; cdr3_aa: CASSLSIYTEAFF; d_call: -; j_call: TRBJ1-1; v_call: TRBV5-6; clone_size: many
cdr3_nt: TGCAGTGCTAAACAACAGGCGACTGACGAGCAGTACTTC; cdr3_aa: CSAKQQATDEQYF; d_call: -; j_call: TRBJ2-7; v_call: TRBV20-1; clone_size: -
cdr3_nt: TGTGCCAGCAGCGCGACAGCGGGCACTGGAAACACCATATATTTT; cdr3_aa: CASSATAGTGNTIYF; d_call: -; j_call: TRBJ1-3; v_call: TRBV7-2; clone_size: -
cdr3_nt: TGTGCCAGTAGTATAGGGTTCCTTCGGGACAATGAGCAGTTCTTC; cdr3_aa: CASSIGFLRDNEQFF; d_call: -; j_call: TRBJ2-1; v_call: TRBV19; clone_size: many
cdr3_nt: TGTGCCAGCAGCTTAGGGTCAGGGCACGGTCAGCCCCAGCATTTT; cdr3_aa: CASSLGSGHGQPQHF; d_call: -; j_call: TRBJ1-5; v_call: TRBV7-2; clone_size: few
cdr3_nt: TGCGCCGCAGGCTACTCCTACGAGCAGTACTTC; cdr3_aa: CAAGYSYEQYF; d_call: -; j_call: TRBJ2-7; v_call: TRBV4-1; clone_size: -
cdr3_nt: TGTGCCAGCAGTTACATTTCCCCTGGACAGGGGAAAGTTTACGAGCAGTACTTC; cdr3_aa: CASSYISPGQGKVYEQYF; d_call: TRBD1; j_call: TRBJ2-7; v_call: TRBV6-5; clone_size: few
cdr3_nt: TGTGCCAGCAGCTTAGCTGGCCCTGCTATGCATCAGCCCCAGCATTTT; cdr3_aa: CASSLAGPAMHQPQHF; d_call: -; j_call: TRBJ1-5; v_call: TRBV7-9; clone_size: -
cdr3_nt: TGCGCCAGCAGCCGGGTAGCGGACGTCTACGAGCAGTACTTC; cdr3_aa: CASSRVADVYEQYF; d_call: -; j_call: TRBJ2-7; v_call: TRBV4-3; clone_size: few
cdr3_nt: TGCAGTGCCCCGGGACTAGCGGGAGGGCCCTCGAGATACAATGAGCAGTTCTTC; cdr3_aa: CSAPGLAGGPSRYNEQFF; d_call: TRBD2; j_call: TRBJ2-1; v_call: TRBV20-1; clone_size: -
cdr3_nt: TGTGCCTGGAGTGGGTTTGGACAGCTGGGAGACACCATATATTTT; cdr3_aa: CAWSGFGQLGDTIYF; d_call: -; j_call: TRBJ1-3; v_call: TRBV30; clone_size: -
cdr3_nt: TGCAGCGCGGACAGGGGGTACACCGGGGAGCTGTTTTTT; cdr3_aa: CSADRGYTGELFF; d_call: TRBD1; j_call: TRBJ2-2; v_call: TRBV29-1; clone_size: -
cdr3_nt: TGTGCTAGTGGTTTGTCGTGGAGCGGGGAGCTGTTTTTT; cdr3_aa: CASGLSWSGELFF; d_call: -; j_call: TRBJ2-2; v_call: TRBV12-5; clone_size: -
cdr3_nt: TGTGCCAGCTCTCCCAGCATGGACTATGGCTACACCTTC; cdr3_aa: CASSPSMDYGYTF; d_call: -; j_call: TRBJ1-2; v_call: TRBV18; clone_size: many
cdr3_nt: TGTGCCAGCAGCCACGGGACTAGCGGTCACAATGAGCAGTTCTTC; cdr3_aa: CASSHGTSGHNEQFF; d_call: TRBD2; j_call: TRBJ2-1; v_call: TRBV28; clone_size: many
cdr3_nt: TGTGCCAGCACTAGCGGCCTTGGTTCGCAGTATTTT; cdr3_aa: CASTSGLGSQYF; d_call: TRBD2; j_call: TRBJ2-3; v_call: TRBV28; clone_size: few
cdr3_nt: TGTGCCAGCAGAGGACAGGGCATGTCCTACGAGCAGTACTTC; cdr3_aa: CASRGQGMSYEQYF; d_call: TRBD1; j_call: TRBJ2-7; v_call: TRBV7-2; clone_size: -
cdr3_nt: TGCAGTGATAGAGGGCAGACGAACACCGGGGAGCTGTTTTTT; cdr3_aa: CSDRGQTNTGELFF; d_call: -; j_call: TRBJ2-2; v_call: TRBV20-1; clone_size: -
cdr3_nt: TGTGCCAGCACCACTTCCGGGACAGGGTTGTACGAGCAGTACTTC; cdr3_aa: CASTTSGTGLYEQYF; d_call: TRBD1; j_call: TRBJ2-7; v_call: TRBV28; clone_size: few
cdr3_nt: TGTGCCAGCAGCCATAACCGAAATCGGGACTACTATCTCCAAGAGACCCAGTACTTC; cdr3_aa: CASSHNRNRDYYLQETQYF; d_call: TRBD2; j_call: TRBJ2-5; v_call: TRBV6-9; clone_size: few
cdr3_nt: TGTGCCAGCAGCGCGACAGGGGGGGCGAGCACTGAAGCTTTCTTT; cdr3_aa: CASSATGGASTEAFF; d_call: TRBD1; j_call: TRBJ1-1; v_call: TRBV7-6; clone_size: many
cdr3_nt: TGTGCCAGCGGGTACAGCGGGGGCCTCCGCGATACGCAGTATTTT; cdr3_aa: CASGYSGGLRDTQYF; d_call: TRBD2; j_call: TRBJ2-3; v_call: TRBV10-3; clone_size: -
cdr3_nt: TGCGCCAGCAGCTTGGCGGTCGTCGGAAGCACAGATACGCAGTATTTT; cdr3_aa: CASSLAVVGSTDTQYF; d_call: -; j_call: TRBJ2-3; v_call: TRBV5-1; clone_size: many
cdr3_nt: TGTGCCAGCAGTACTCAGGGGGCGACTAACTATGGCTACACCTTC; cdr3_aa: CASSTQGATNYGYTF; d_call: TRBD1; j_call: TRBJ1-2; v_call: TRBV6-6; clone_size: many
cdr3_nt: TGCAGCGTTGGCGGACGGAATCAGCCCCAGCATTTT; cdr3_aa: CSVGGRNQPQHF; d_call: -; j_call: TRBJ1-5; v_call: TRBV29-1; clone_size: few
cdr3_nt: TGCAGTGCTACCCCACTAGAGGGGCACAATCAGCCCCAGCATTTT; cdr3_aa: CSATPLEGHNQPQHF; d_call: -; j_call: TRBJ1-5; v_call: TRBV20-1; clone_size: many
cdr3_nt: TGTGCCAGCAGTATCTCGCAGGGGGGTCTTTACAATGAGCAGTTCTTC; cdr3_aa: CASSISQGGLYNEQFF; d_call: -; j_call: TRBJ2-1; v_call: TRBV12-3/TRBV12-4; clone_size: many
cdr3_nt: TGTGCCAGCAGCTCAGTCGGAGGGAACACCGGGGAGCTGTTTTTT; cdr3_aa: CASSSVGGNTGELFF; d_call: -; j_call: TRBJ2-2; v_call: TRBV7-8; clone_size: few